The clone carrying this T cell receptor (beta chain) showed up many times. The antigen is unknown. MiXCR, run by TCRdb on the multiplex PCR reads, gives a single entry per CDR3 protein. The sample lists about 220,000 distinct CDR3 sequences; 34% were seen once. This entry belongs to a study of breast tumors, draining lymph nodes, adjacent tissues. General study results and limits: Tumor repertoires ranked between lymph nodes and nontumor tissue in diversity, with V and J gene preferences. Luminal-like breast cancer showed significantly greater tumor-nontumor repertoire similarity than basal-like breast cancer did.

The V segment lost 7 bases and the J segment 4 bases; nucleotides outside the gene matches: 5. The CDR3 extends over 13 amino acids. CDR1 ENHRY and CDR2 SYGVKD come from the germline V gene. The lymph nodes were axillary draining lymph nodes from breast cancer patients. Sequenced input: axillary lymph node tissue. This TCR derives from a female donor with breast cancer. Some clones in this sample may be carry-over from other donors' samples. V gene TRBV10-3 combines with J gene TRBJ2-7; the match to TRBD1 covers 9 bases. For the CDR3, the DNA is TGTGCCATCAAAGCCGGGACAGGGTACGAGCAGTACTTC. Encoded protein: CAIKAGTGYEQYF.